This T cell receptor beta chain is from a study of technical replicates of blood from a handful of donors. Germline-derived CDR1 and CDR2 are MDHEN and SYDVKM. The CDR3 loop spans 14 amino acids. J was trimmed by 2 bases and V by 5 bases; bases with no gene match: 4. Profiled with immunoSEQ multiplex PCR; TCRdb holds only in-frame clones, not every one. The sample lists about 98,000 clones, approximately 94% occurring once. This receptor was identified in a human donor in good health. The sequenced material came from T cells isolated from PBMCs. The rearrangement joins TRBV28 to TRBJ2-7; TRBD1 matches at 9 bases. The CDR3 DNA is TGTGCCAGCAGTACCCGGGACAGGGCCTACGAGCAGTACTTC. Amino acids: CASSTRDRAYEQYF.